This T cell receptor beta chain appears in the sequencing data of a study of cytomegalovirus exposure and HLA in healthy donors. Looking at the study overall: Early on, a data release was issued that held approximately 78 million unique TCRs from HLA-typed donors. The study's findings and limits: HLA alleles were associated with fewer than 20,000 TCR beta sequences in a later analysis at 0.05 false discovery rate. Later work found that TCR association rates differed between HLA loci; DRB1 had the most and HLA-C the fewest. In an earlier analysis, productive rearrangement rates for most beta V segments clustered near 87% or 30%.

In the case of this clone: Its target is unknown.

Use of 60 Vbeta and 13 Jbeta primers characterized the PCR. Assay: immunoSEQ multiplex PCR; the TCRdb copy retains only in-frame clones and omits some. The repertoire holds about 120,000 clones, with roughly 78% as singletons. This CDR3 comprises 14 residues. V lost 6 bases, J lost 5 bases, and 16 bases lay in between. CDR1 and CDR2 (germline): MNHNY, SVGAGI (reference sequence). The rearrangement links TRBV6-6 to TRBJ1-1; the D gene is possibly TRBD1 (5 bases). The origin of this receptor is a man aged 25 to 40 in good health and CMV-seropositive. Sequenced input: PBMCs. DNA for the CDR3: TGTGCCAGCAGCCGTAGAAGGGAGGGGACTGAAGCTTTCTTT. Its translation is CASSRRREGTEAFF.